This T cell receptor (beta chain) was found in a study of blood T cell repertoires in COVID-19. Trimming pared 1 base from V and 8 bases from J, leaving 14 bases between. Per the germline V gene, CDR1 is SEHNR and CDR2 is FQNEAQ (reference sequence). The CDR3 totals 14 residues. The protocol was immunoSEQ multiplex PCR, while the TCRdb copy is restricted to in-frame clones and leaves out a portion. The top ten hold 3% to 4% of the sample, which has about 220,000 clones, approximately 80% seen once. The chain has TRBV7-9 and TRBJ1-2, with D unclear. This clonotype originated in a woman aged 60-70 years who had recovered from COVID-19. Sequencing was carried out using PBMCs or T cells enriched from blood (not recorded which). CDR3 bases: TGTGCCAGCAGCTTAGGTGTCAGTATGTTGGGCTACACCTTC. This gives the protein CASSLGVSMLGYTF.